Below, one TCR beta chain is given with its context. The data were taken from a study of CD8 T cells in Susac syndrome. Random hexamers were used to reverse transcribe roughly 0.5 to 1 ug of RNA. Coverage of TCR beta CDR3 amplification by immunoSEQ multiplex PCR extended to 54 Vbeta and 13 Jbeta. Using its own MiXCR run on the immunoSEQ multiplex PCR reads, TCRdb lists one record per CDR3 protein. The sample records over 100,000 distinct CDR3 sequences, around 90% being singletons. Sequencing targeted TCR beta in T cells from blood (CD8+ and CD4+). CDR3 length equals 15 residues. In germline, CDR1 is MNHEY, CDR2 SVGEGT. V lost 0 bases to trimming and J lost 10 bases, with 16 bases between them.

V and J are TRBV6-2 or TRBV6-3 and TRBJ2-1; unclear D gene. Sequenced: CD4+ T cells from PBMCs. This receptor was taken from a human donor in good health. Here the CDR3 DNA reads TGTGCCAGCAGTTACTCAGGGATCCTAGTCGAGGAGCAGTTCTTC. Its translation: CASSYSGILVEEQFF.